This TCR beta chain is drawn from a study of CXCR3-negative and CXCR3-positive naive CD8 T cells. Study findings and constraints: For CXCR3-positive naive cells, TRB CDR3s were more hydrophobic than those of CXCR3-negative naive cells.

Comment on this clonotype: Its specificity is unknown.

With UMI labels, 5' RACE was used to prepare the TRB cDNA libraries. Reanalyzing the 5' RACE reads, TCRdb keeps one entry per CDR3 protein, without DNA. The listing records some 150,000 distinct CDR3 sequences. Germline CDR1 reads MNHEY; CDR2 reads SMNVEV (reference sequence). The length of the CDR3 is 15 residues. V usage is TRBV27 and J usage is TRBJ2-3; the TCRdb call, TRBD1, lacks DNA for checking. This sequence originates from a human donor in good health. Some clones in this sample may be carry-over from other donors' samples. The sequencing input was naive CXCR3+ CD8+ T cells from blood. As to subset: CD45RO-CCR7+CD27+CD95- naive CD8+ T cells expressing CXCR3 (TNR3+). The CDR3 reads CASSLYPLSEDTQYF.